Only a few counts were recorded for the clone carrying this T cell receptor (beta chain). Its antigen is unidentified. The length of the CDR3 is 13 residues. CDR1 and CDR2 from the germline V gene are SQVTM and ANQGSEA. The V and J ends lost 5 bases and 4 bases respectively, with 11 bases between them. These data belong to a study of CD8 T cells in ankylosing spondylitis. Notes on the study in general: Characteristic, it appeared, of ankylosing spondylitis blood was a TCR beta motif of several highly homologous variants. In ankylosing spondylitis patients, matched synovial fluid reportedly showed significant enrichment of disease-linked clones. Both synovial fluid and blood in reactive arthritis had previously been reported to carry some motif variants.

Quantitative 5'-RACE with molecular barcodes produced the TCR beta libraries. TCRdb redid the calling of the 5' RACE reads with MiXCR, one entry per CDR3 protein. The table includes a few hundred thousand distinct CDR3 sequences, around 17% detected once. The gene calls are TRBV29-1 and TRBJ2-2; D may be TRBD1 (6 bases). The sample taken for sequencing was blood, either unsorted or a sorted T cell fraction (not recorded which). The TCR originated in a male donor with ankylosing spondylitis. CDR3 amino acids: CSVLLRGTGELFF. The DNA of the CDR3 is TGCAGCGTTCTTCTCAGGGGCACCGGGGAGCTGTTTTTT.